Sequencing of this T cell receptor beta chain was carried out in a study of T-cell memory formation after mild COVID-19. About the study: TCR clusters largely stayed donor specific. The study's findings and limits: Day 15 to 85 contractors were CD4/CD8 balanced; later expanders leaned CD4+. Largely, contracting CD4+ clones fell within CM and EM, and contracting CD8+ clones within EMRA.

This CDR3 spans 15 amino acids. The V gene end was trimmed by 5 bases and the J gene end by 4 bases; junction bases not matched to a gene: 9. The germline V gene has CDR1 SEHNR and CDR2 FQNEAQ (reference sequence). Sample barcodes and UMIs were carried by the TCR alpha and TCR beta cDNA libraries that 5'RACE generated with constant-segment primers. From the 5' RACE reads, TCRdb called clonotypes with MiXCR, one entry per CDR3 protein. The data show about 270,000 distinct CDR3 sequences, 15% seen once. This clonotype was counted between two and nine times. Its cognate antigen is unknown. The sequence derives from an adult woman who had mild COVID-19 (a few samples of this study predate the infection). Cell type and time point are not known. Sequencing input: PBMCs or a T cell subset sorted from them (not recorded which). The chain links TRBV7-9 to TRBJ1-1, with TRBD1 matching 8 bases. CDR3 amino acids: CASSGQGGRITEAFF. CDR3 nucleotide sequence: TGTGCCAGCAGCGGACAGGGAGGGAGAATCACTGAAGCTTTCTTT.